This T cell receptor (beta chain) was retrieved from a study of cytomegalovirus exposure and HLA in healthy donors. The V gene's germline CDR1 is MGHRA and CDR2 YSYEKL. CDR3 size: 20 residues. After removal of 4 bases from V and 1 base from J, the junction contained 17 bases not matched to a gene. This PCR relied on a set of 60 Vbeta primers and 13 Jbeta primers. Sequencing used immunoSEQ multiplex PCR; TCRdb keeps in-frame clones, though not all of them. The data contain approximately 80,000 clones, 74% of them singletons. Material for sequencing was PBMCs. The chain recombines TRBV4-1 with TRBJ2-1; 9 nucleotides match TRBD2. This sequence originates from a man aged 25 to 40 in good health and CMV-seropositive. The DNA for the CDR3 is TGCGCCAGCAGCCCGCTGTCAAGGGGTTCTAGCGGGGTGTCCTACAATGAGCAGTTCTTC. Protein sequence: CASSPLSRGSSGVSYNEQFF.